These 23 T cell receptor beta chains share one sample of origin, sequenced in a study of cytomegalovirus exposure and HLA in healthy donors. The PCR contained 60 Vbeta and 13 Jbeta primers. Generated by immunoSEQ multiplex PCR, the TCRdb table keeps only in-frame clones and is missing some. This table holds roughly 140,000 clones, around 78% found once. Sequenced input: PBMCs. Receptors were obtained from a man aged 35-49 years in good health and CMV-seropositive.

This sequence joins TRBV5-1 and TRBJ2-1; 11 bases line up with TRBD2. The CDR3 covers 18 residues. V lost 3 bases to trimming and J lost 6 bases; unmatched junction nucleotides: 14. Germline CDR1 SGHRS, CDR2 YFSETQ. DNA of the CDR3: TGCGCCAGCAGCTGGGGGCGTACCACTAGCGGGAGTGGCAATGAGCAGTTCTTC. This translates into CASSWGRTTSGSGNEQFF.

The chain has TRBV9 and TRBJ1-1; unclear D gene. This CDR3 comprises 15 residues. Trimming shortened V by 4 bases and J by 3 bases, and 16 bases separated the two germline ends. Looked up from germline, CDR1 is SGDLS and CDR2 is YYNGEE. The CDR3 region is CASSPRMDADTEAFF. CDR3 in DNA: TGTGCCAGCAGCCCAAGGATGGATGCGGACACTGAAGCTTTCTTT.

This clone appeared once. This chain links TRBV5-4 with TRBJ2-7; 7 bases match TRBD1. The CDR3 is made up of 12 amino acids. Trimming removed 4 bases from V and 6 bases from J; junction bases left unmatched: 4. The germline CDR1 and CDR2 sequences are SGHNT and YYREEE (reference sequence). CDR3 sequence reads: CASSDRVGEQYF. CDR3 sequence (DNA): TGTGCCAGCAGCGACAGGGTTGGCGAGCAGTACTTC.

The genes are TRBV30 and TRBJ2-2; D unresolved. V lost 1 base to trimming and J lost 3 bases, with 9 bases between them. This CDR3 is built from 14 residues. Germline CDR1 reads GTSNPN; CDR2 reads SVGIG (reference sequence). The CDR3 here is CAWSALVHTGELFF. CDR3 DNA: TGTGCCTGGAGTGCCCTAGTACACACCGGGGAGCTGTTTTTT. The full variable domain, with the rest looked up from reference TRBV30 and TRBJ2-2, is SQTIHQWPATLVQPVGSPLSLECTVEGTSNPNLYWYRQAAGRGLQLLFYSVGIGQISSEVPQNLSASRPQDRQFILSSKKLLLSDSGFYLCAWSALVHTGELFFGEGSRLTVL.

V gene TRBV19 combines with J gene TRBJ1-2; 9 bases fit TRBD1. Per germline, CDR1 LNHDA and CDR2 SQIVND (reference sequence). The J segment lost 8 bases and the V segment lost 4 bases, leaving 8 bases of the junction unmatched. The CDR3 runs 14 residues. The CDR3 reads CASSTGQGTGGYTF. Written as DNA, the CDR3 is TGTGCCAGTAGTACGGGACAGGGCACAGGGGGCTACACCTTC.

The chain couples TRBV19 to TRBJ2-6; D remains unclear. V lost 8 bases and J lost 0, with 2 bases in between. The CDR3 spans 12 residues. Per the germline V gene, CDR1 is LNHDA and CDR2 is SQIVND (reference sequence). The CDR3 protein is CASLSGANVLTF. The CDR3 nucleotides read TGTGCCAGTCTCTCTGGGGCCAACGTCCTGACTTTC.

This chain joins TRBV11-1 and TRBJ2-7; D possibly corresponds to TRBD1 (6 bases). Trimming removed 1 base at V and 1 base at J, with 11 bases between. The length of the CDR3 is 15 residues. CDR1 SGHAT and CDR2 FQDESV come from the germline V gene (reference sequence). DNA of the CDR3: TGTGCCAGCAGCTTAGGGCAGGGGTTATCCTACGAGCAGTACTTC. Protein: CASSLGQGLSYEQYF.

This clone turned up a few times. The V call is TRBV7-2, the J call TRBJ2-7; 12 bases fit TRBD2. The CDR3 runs 16 residues. Germline CDR1 reads SGHTA; CDR2 reads FQGNSA. The trim removed 5 bases at V and 0 bases at J, leaving 5 bases unmatched. CDR3 nucleotide sequence: TGTGCCAGCAGCGACCGACTAGCGGGAGCCTCCTACGAGCAGTACTTC. This sequence encodes CASSDRLAGASYEQYF. The variable domain in full, completed from reference TRBV7-2 and TRBJ2-7, reads GAGVSQSPSNKVTEKGKDVELRCDPISGHTALYWYRQSLGQGLEFLIYFQGNSAPDKSGLPSDRFSAERTGGSVSTLTIQRTQQEDSAVYLCASSDRLAGASYEQYFGPGTRLTVT.

V and J are TRBV27 and TRBJ2-1; 13 nucleotides agree with TRBD2. V shed 4 bases and J 8 bases; nucleotides not matched to a gene: 8. CDR3 length: 16 amino acids. Germline V CDR1 and CDR2: MNHEY, SMNVEV (reference sequence). The CDR3 protein is CASSSHGLAGAHEQFF. DNA of the CDR3: TGTGCCAGCAGTTCCCACGGACTAGCGGGAGCCCATGAGCAGTTCTTC.

V is TRBV11-2 and J is TRBJ1-5; unclear D gene. CDR1 SGHAT and CDR2 FQNNGV come from the germline V gene. This CDR3 region has 13 residues. The ends were cut back, 3 bases at V and 5 bases at J, with 8 bases in the middle. DNA of the CDR3: TGTGCCAGCAGCTTTTCCATAGATCAGCCCCAGCATTTT. Its translation: CASSFSIDQPQHF.

The chain couples TRBV6-5 to TRBJ1-6, with TRBD1 as a possible D gene (5 bases). In germline, CDR1 is MNHEY, CDR2 SVGAGI. V gave up 0 bases and J gave up 9 bases, with 12 bases separating them. CDR3 length: 15 amino acids. CDR3 sequence reads: CASSYSPGLGSPLHF. CDR3 bases: TGTGCCAGCAGTTACTCGCCAGGGCTGGGTTCACCCCTCCACTTT.

The chain links TRBV10-2 to TRBJ2-5, with D possibly matching TRBD2 (6 bases). TRBJ2-7 explains the end of the DNA better; the J call may be wrong. The CDR3 length is 14 residues. Germline V gives CDR1 WSHSY, CDR2 SAAADI. CDR3 region: CASSESGGTYEQYF. The CDR3 coding sequence is TGCGCCAGCAGTGAGTCAGGCGGGACCTACGAGCAGTACTTC.

This clone was counted once. This chain joins TRBV7-8 and TRBJ1-2; D gene uncertain. Trimming cost V 1 base and J 4 bases, with 10 bases left between them. Per germline, CDR1 SGHVS and CDR2 FQNEAQ. The CDR3 runs 14 residues. The CDR3 DNA reads TGTGCCAGCAGCTTAGAGAGGGCCCTCTATGGCTACACCTTC. Protein sequence: CASSLERALYGYTF.

The chain joins TRBV19 to TRBJ2-4; 9 bases match TRBD2. This CDR3 comprises 18 residues. Germline values: CDR1 LNHDA, CDR2 SQIVND (reference sequence). Trimming at V came to 4 bases and at J to 1 base, leaving 11 bases not matched to a gene. This CDR3 reads CASSNFMAGGLAKNIQYF. The DNA for the CDR3 is TGTGCCAGTAGTAATTTCATGGCGGGAGGGCTGGCCAAAAACATTCAGTACTTC.

This clone has a single count. V usage is TRBV13 and J usage is TRBJ1-2; D might be TRBD1 (6 bases). CDR1 is PRHDT and CDR2 is FYEKMQ in the germline V gene (reference sequence). Trimming took off 1 base at V and 4 bases at J, with 16 bases between the two ends. This CDR3 is built from 16 residues. CDR3 amino acids: CASSLEGDRNPYGYTF. The CDR3 bases are TGTGCCAGCAGCTTAGAGGGTGACAGGAACCCCTATGGCTACACCTTC.

The chain is built from TRBV4-3 and TRBJ2-6; tentative D call: TRBD1 (5 bases). Germline CDR1 and CDR2: LGHNA and YSLEER. The CDR3 covers 18 residues. V was pared by 1 base and J by 0 bases, with 13 bases between. CDR3 region: CASSQAQGSYSGANVLTF. In DNA, the CDR3 is TGCGCCAGCAGCCAAGCCCAGGGTTCCTACTCTGGGGCCAACGTCCTGACTTTC.

This clone was counted only a few times. This chain links TRBV21-1 with TRBJ1-2. TRBV21-1 is a pseudogene locus. The CDR3 consists of 15 residues. The CDR3 spells CASSKRFGGNYGYTF. In nucleotides, the CDR3 is TGTGCCAGCAGCAAACGGTTTGGAGGGAACTATGGCTACACCTTC.

This clone showed up just a few times. The chain combines TRBV7-2 with TRBJ2-1; D is perhaps TRBD1 (6 bases). Germline V gene sequence: CDR1 SGHTA, CDR2 FQGNSA. The CDR3 is 18 amino acids. Trimming shortened V by 2 bases and J by 7 bases, and 24 bases separated the two germline ends. The CDR3 sequence: CASSLIVRGSGMRNEQFF. The DNA for the CDR3 is TGTGCCAGCAGCTTAATAGTAAGGGGGAGTGGGATGCGGAATGAGCAGTTCTTC.

The V gene is TRBV5-1, the J gene TRBJ1-5; 7 bases fit TRBD1. The germline gives CDR1 SGHRS, CDR2 YFSETQ. V shed 1 base and J 2 bases; nucleotides not matched to a gene: 3. The CDR3 length is 15 residues. CDR3 sequence (DNA): TGCGCCAGCAGCTTGACCGGGACAGGCAATCAGCCCCAGCATTTT. Translating it yields CASSLTGTGNQPQHF.

This chain joins TRBV5-4 and TRBJ2-6, with unresolved D. The V end was cut by 6 bases, the J end by 0 bases, with 10 bases between. This CDR3 region has 15 residues. The germline V gene has CDR1 SGHNT and CDR2 YYREEE (reference sequence). The CDR3 loop is CASTNPSSGANVLTF. The CDR3 DNA reads TGTGCCAGCACTAATCCAAGCTCTGGGGCCAACGTCCTGACTTTC.

The rearrangement joins TRBV28 to TRBJ2-5; 7 bases agree with TRBD2. V shed 6 bases and J 5 bases; nucleotides not matched to a gene: 9. Germline V CDR1 and CDR2: MDHEN, SYDVKM. The CDR3 totals 14 residues. CDR3 bases: TGTGCCAGCAGCCGACCCGGGCGGGAGGAGACCCAGTACTTC. Residues: CASSRPGREETQYF. The full variable domain, in which reference TRBV28 and TRBJ2-5 provide the parts outside the CDR3, is DVKVTQSSRYLVKRTGEKVFLECVQDMDHENMFWYRQDPGLGLRLIYFSYDVKMKEKGDIPEGYSVSREKKERFSLILESASTNQTSMYLCASSRPGREETQYFGPGTRLLVL.

V usage is TRBV25-1 and J usage is TRBJ2-7, with D possibly TRBD1 on 8 matching bases. The germline V gene has CDR1 MGHDK and CDR2 SYGVNS. V was cut by 3 bases and J by 2 bases, with 20 bases left in between. The CDR3 is 17 amino acids. The CDR3, as DNA: TGTGCCAGCAGTGACTCAAAAACAGGGGGGGTTACCTACGAGCAGTACTTC. Translating gives CASSDSKTGGVTYEQYF.

The chain couples TRBV2 to TRBJ2-4; no reliable D call. V lost 2 bases to trimming and J lost 13 bases, with 9 bases between them. Germline assignment: CDR1 SNHLY and CDR2 FYNNEI. The CDR3 totals 11 residues. In DNA form, the CDR3 reads TGTGCCAGCAGTGAAATGAAGAGGCAGTACTTC. This gives the protein CASSEMKRQYF.